The rows below give T cell receptor beta chains drawn from one sample of a study of graft-versus-host responses after intestinal transplantation. Here immunoSEQ multiplex PCR was the method, and the copy in TCRdb shows in-frame clones only, minus some. The data hold 6,000 to 9,000 clones, with 25% to 40% observed a single time. The sequencing here drew on alloreactive CD8+ T cells from a mixed lymphocyte reaction culture, taken before transplantation. These receptors all stem from a human patient who was an organ donor for intestinal transplantation. The CDR3 runs from the conserved cysteine through the conserved F or W. D genes are given only for firm matches. Part of the rows lack a size; the others show once, few, many or a class for expanded clones.

CDR3 protein | CDR3 DNA | D gene | clone size | J gene | V gene
CASSLGDTGDEQYF | TGCGCCAGCAGCTTGGGGGACACAGGGGACGAGCAGTACTTC | TRBD1 | - | TRBJ2-7 | TRBV5-1
CASSLSATGDQADQPQHF | TGTGCCAGCAGCTTATCGGCCACGGGGGATCAAGCGGATCAGCCCCAGCATTTT | - | - | TRBJ1-5 | TRBV7-9
CASSLTNEQFF | TGTGCCAGCAGTCTCACCAATGAGCAGTTCTTC | - | few | TRBJ2-1 | TRBV13
CASSQVTNVPDTQYF | TGCGCCAGCAGCCAAGTGACTAATGTTCCAGATACGCAGTATTTT | - | - | TRBJ2-3 | TRBV4-3
CASSQDNTTEAFF | TGCGCCAGCAGCCAAGATAACACCACTGAAGCTTTCTTT | - | once | TRBJ1-1 | TRBV4-3
CASSQLAGGPEQYF | TGCGCCAGCAGCCAGCTAGCGGGGGGGCCCGAGCAGTACTTC | TRBD2 | few | TRBJ2-7 | TRBV4-1
CASSFFGGSETQYF | TGTGCCAGCAGCTTCTTCGGGGGTTCGGAGACCCAGTACTTC | - | medium-sized | TRBJ2-5 | TRBV5-4
CASSQPPDSGNTIYF | TGTGCCAGCAGCCAACCCCCCGATTCTGGAAACACCATATATTTT | - | - | TRBJ1-3 | TRBV7-9
CASKRSEGQFF | TGTGCCAGCAAACGCTCTGAGGGTCAGTTCTTC | - | - | TRBJ2-1 | TRBV11-2
CASSYGTPESDPYEQYF | TGTGCCAGCAGCTACGGGACACCGGAGTCAGATCCATACGAGCAGTACTTC | - | few | TRBJ2-7 | TRBV4-2
CASSLEARANYEQYF | TGTGCCAGCAGCTTAGAAGCGAGGGCAAACTACGAGCAGTACTTC | - | - | TRBJ2-7 | TRBV7-9
CASSLRPFAGKAETQYF | TGTGCCAGCAGCTTAAGGCCATTTGCAGGGAAGGCAGAGACCCAGTACTTC | - | few | TRBJ2-5 | TRBV7-8
CASSPHPGQGGVETQYF | TGTGCCAGCAGTCCCCACCCGGGACAGGGCGGTGTGGAGACCCAGTACTTC | TRBD1 | few | TRBJ2-5 | TRBV11-2
CASSLMGPVWDYGYTF | TGTGCCAGCAGCTTGATGGGGCCGGTGTGGGACTATGGCTACACCTTC | - | - | TRBJ1-2 | TRBV4-2
CASSLAGFYNEQFF | TGTGCCAGCAGTTTAGCGGGGTTCTACAATGAGCAGTTCTTC | TRBD2 | - | TRBJ2-1 | TRBV6-5
CASSEGTGYNEQFF | TGTGCCAGCAGTGAGGGGACCGGTTACAATGAGCAGTTCTTC | - | few | TRBJ2-1 | TRBV6-1
CASSLLASSYEQYF | TGCGCCAGCAGTCTGCTCGCGTCCTCCTACGAGCAGTACTTC | - | - | TRBJ2-7 | TRBV4-3
CASSIPQETQYF | TGTGCCAGCAGCATCCCGCAAGAGACCCAGTACTTC | - | few | TRBJ2-5 | TRBV21-1
CASSLTGLNYGYTF | TGTGCCAGCAGCTTGACAGGGCTTAACTATGGCTACACCTTC | - | - | TRBJ1-2 | TRBV5-8
CASSFRTGSVHEQFF | TGTGCCAGCAGCTTTAGGACAGGGTCGGTTCATGAGCAGTTCTTC | TRBD1 | - | TRBJ2-1 | TRBV5-5
CASSYPQGATGYGYTF | TGTGCCAGCAGTTACCCTCAGGGGGCGACGGGCTATGGCTACACCTTC | TRBD1 | medium-sized | TRBJ1-2 | TRBV6-6
CSVPGLNSYEQYF | TGCAGCGTGCCTGGACTCAACTCCTACGAGCAGTACTTC | - | few | TRBJ2-7 | TRBV29-1
CASSALRGPRGDQETQYF | TGTGCCAGCAGCGCCCTTAGGGGACCCAGGGGGGACCAAGAGACCCAGTACTTC | - | few | TRBJ2-5 | TRBV11-2
CASSLSGLSGRAEAFF | TGTGCCAGCAGCCTATCGGGCCTATCCGGTCGTGCTGAAGCTTTCTTT | - | - | TRBJ1-1 | TRBV7-2
CASSPGTGDYEQYF | TGTGCCAGCAGCCCGGGGACAGGGGACTACGAGCAGTACTTC | TRBD1 | large | TRBJ2-7 | TRBV27
CASTSGVNTEAFF | TGTGCCAGCACCTCGGGAGTGAACACTGAAGCTTTCTTT | - | few | TRBJ1-1 | TRBV6-1
CASSPGSPSYEQYF | TGTGCCAGCAGTCCCGGGTCCCCTTCCTACGAGCAGTACTTC | - | - | TRBJ2-7 | TRBV7-5
CSVGSGQGSPGGYEQYF | TGCAGCGTTGGTTCGGGACAGGGATCCCCGGGGGGCTACGAGCAGTACTTC | TRBD1 | medium-sized | TRBJ2-7 | TRBV29-1
CASSPVGGGPTETQYF | TGTGCCAGCAGCCCCGTCGGCGGGGGGCCAACAGAGACCCAGTACTTC | TRBD2 | - | TRBJ2-5 | TRBV4-2
CASSSAGTSGHEQYF | TGTGCCAGCAGTTCTGCAGGGACTAGCGGCCACGAGCAGTACTTC | TRBD2 | few | TRBJ2-7 | TRBV6-1
CASSPVGRYGYTF | TGTGCCAGCTCACCAGTGGGCAGGTATGGCTACACCTTC | - | - | TRBJ1-2 | TRBV18
CASSLGGSPLHF | TGTGCCAGCAGCTTAGGAGGTTCACCCCTCCACTTT | - | - | TRBJ1-6 | TRBV9
CASSSTSGAVDNEQFF | TGTGCCAGCAGCTCGACTAGCGGGGCGGTGGACAATGAGCAGTTCTTC | TRBD2 | - | TRBJ2-1 | TRBV7-2
CASSANNEQFF | TGTGCCAGCAGCGCGAACAATGAGCAGTTCTTC | - | medium-sized | TRBJ2-1 | TRBV9
CASSQDPHDRLLAGGPDEQYF | TGTGCCAGCAGCCAAGATCCCCACGATCGACTACTAGCGGGGGGGCCTGACGAGCAGTACTTC | TRBD2 | few | TRBJ2-7 | TRBV4-2
CASSSTGTGSHEQYF | TGTGCCAGCAGCTCGACCGGGACAGGGTCCCACGAGCAGTACTTC | TRBD1 | few | TRBJ2-7 | TRBV11-3
CASSSKPGASGNTIYF | TGTGCCAGCAGCTCAAAGCCAGGCGCCTCTGGAAACACCATATATTTT | - | few | TRBJ1-3 | TRBV7-4
CASSLVFGRLYEQYF | TGCGCCAGCAGCTTGGTCTTCGGGAGACTCTACGAGCAGTACTTC | - | - | TRBJ2-7 | TRBV5-1
CASSQDRVRRGPYEQYF | TGCGCCAGCAGCCAAGATCGCGTCAGACGGGGGCCCTACGAGCAGTACTTC | - | - | TRBJ2-7 | TRBV4-1
CASSDSMSGGRCTDTQYF | TGTGCCAGCAGTGACTCGATGAGCGGCGGGAGGTGCACAGATACGCAGTATTTT | TRBD2 | few | TRBJ2-3 | TRBV6-4
CAKRTSGGTSWIF | TGTGCCAAGAGGACTAGCGGGGGTACAAGTTGGATCTTC | TRBD2 | - | TRBJ2-1 | TRBV27
CASGRDRGLALHF | TGCGCCAGCGGCCGGGACAGGGGTCTGGCCCTCCACTTT | TRBD1 | medium-sized | TRBJ1-6 | TRBV5-1
CASSLAADFSYEQYF | TGCGCCAGCAGCTTGGCCGCGGACTTCTCCTACGAGCAGTACTTC | - | - | TRBJ2-7 | TRBV5-1
CASSRNEQFF | TGTGCCAGCAGTCGAAATGAGCAGTTCTTC | - | - | TRBJ2-1 | TRBV27
CASSLSGLSGRAEAFF | TGTGCCAGCAGCCTATCGGGCCTATCCGGTCGTGCTGAAGCTTTCTTT | - | - | TRBJ1-1 | TRBV11-1
CASSSRGHSPLHF | TGTGCCAGCAGCAGTAGGGGCCATTCACCCCTCCACTTT | - | - | TRBJ1-6 | TRBV7-9
CASKRAEKLFF | TGTGCCAGCAAAAGGGCTGAAAAACTGTTTTTT | - | - | TRBJ1-4 | TRBV5-4
CAGAEAGGPDNEQFF | TGTGCTGGGGCCGAAGCGGGGGGGCCCGACAATGAGCAGTTCTTC | TRBD2 | - | TRBJ2-1 | TRBV7-7
CAITHGSHYGYTF | TGTGCCATCACCCACGGTAGCCACTATGGCTACACCTTC | - | - | TRBJ1-2 | TRBV10-3
CASSWPRDRAGNEQFF | TGCGCCAGCAGCTGGCCCCGGGACAGGGCTGGCAATGAGCAGTTCTTC | TRBD1 | - | TRBJ2-1 | TRBV5-1
CASSPQLRGRNTEAFF | TGTGCCAGCTCACCACAATTAAGGGGCCGTAACACTGAAGCTTTCTTT | - | few | TRBJ1-1 | TRBV18
CASGLGVGQETQYF | TGTGCTAGTGGTTTAGGGGTGGGGCAAGAGACCCAGTACTTC | - | few | TRBJ2-5 | TRBV12-5